These T cell receptor beta chains were read from a single sample in a study of OX40 agonist ivuxolimab in advanced cancers. Measured with immunoSEQ multiplex PCR; TCRdb has only the in-frame clones, and not every one. The sample has 50,000 or so clones; about four fifths are singletons. The sequencing here drew on CD4+ or CD8+ T cells sorted from blood, taken in a trial of the OX40 agonist ivuxolimab. The receptors derive from an adult with an advanced solid tumor such as melanoma, head and neck, liver or kidney cancer. Each CDR3 is given with its conserved first and last residue. Each record gives: J gene, clone size, V gene, D gene, CDR3 protein, CDR3 DNA. The D gene is left open where the match is weak. Rows may omit the clone size; those that give it use once, few, many or a size class.

>TRBJ1-5|.|TRBV6-6|TRBD1
CASSWGQVNQPQHF
TGTGCCAGCAGCTGGGGACAGGTAAATCAGCCCCAGCATTTT
>TRBJ2-1|.|TRBV6-5|TRBD2
CASSQLAGGPGEQFF
TGTGCCAGCAGTCAACTAGCGGGGGGGCCCGGGGAGCAGTTCTTC
>TRBJ1-3|.|TRBV11-2|.
CASSRFTTGLGSGNTIYF
TGTGCCAGCAGCCGATTCACAACAGGGCTGGGCTCTGGAAACACCATATATTTT
>TRBJ2-2|.|TRBV7-8|.
CASSLSGELFF
TGTGCCAGCAGCTTGAGCGGGGAGCTGTTTTTT
>TRBJ1-4|.|TRBV2|.
CASGQFNEKLFF
TGTGCCAGCGGACAGTTTAATGAAAAACTGTTTTTT
>TRBJ2-1|.|TRBV6-5|TRBD2
CASSYLGLADEQFF
TGTGCCAGCAGTTACCTGGGACTAGCCGATGAGCAGTTCTTC
>TRBJ2-5|.|TRBV18|.
CASSANGETQYF
TGTGCCAGCTCAGCAAACGGGGAGACCCAGTACTTC
>TRBJ1-5|.|TRBV6-1|.
CASRTRSLNQPQHF
TGTGCCAGCAGAACTCGGTCCCTAAATCAGCCCCAGCATTTT
>TRBJ2-7|.|TRBV13|.
CASSLRSSEQYF
TGTGCCAGCAGCTTAAGGTCCAGTGAGCAGTACTTC
>TRBJ1-2|.|TRBV2|.
CASSESEGRYGYTF
TGTGCCAGCAGTGAATCCGAGGGGCGCTATGGCTACACCTTC
>TRBJ2-5|.|TRBV18|.
CASSYGTPQETQYF
TGTGCCAGCTCGTATGGAACGCCCCAAGAGACCCAGTACTTC
>TRBJ1-2|.|TRBV28|.
CASSPVSFYGYTF
TGTGCCAGCAGCCCTGTCAGCTTCTATGGCTACACCTTC
>TRBJ2-3|.|TRBV9|.
CASSVDFDHTDTQYF
TGTGCCAGCAGCGTCGATTTTGATCACACAGATACGCAGTATTTT
>TRBJ1-5|once|TRBV28|.
CASSPPGGYQPQHF
TGTGCCAGCAGCCCCCCGGGGGGCTATCAGCCCCAGCATTTT
>TRBJ2-2|.|TRBV4-2|TRBD2
CASSQRIAGVSGELFF
TGTGCCAGCAGCCAACGGATAGCGGGAGTAAGCGGGGAGCTGTTTTTT
>TRBJ1-6|once|TRBV28|TRBD1
CASSFSHRGYNSPLHF
TGTGCCAGCAGTTTCTCTCACAGGGGTTATAATTCACCCCTCCACTTT
>TRBJ1-1|.|TRBV6-5|.
CASSFRLVTEAFF
TGTGCCAGCAGTTTTCGTCTGGTCACTGAAGCTTTCTTT
>TRBJ2-7|.|TRBV7-2|TRBD1
CASSRAGQGSYEQYF
TGTGCCAGCAGCCGAGCGGGACAGGGCTCCTACGAGCAGTACTTC
>TRBJ1-5|.|TRBV28|.
CASSPFQGGSNQPQHF
TGTGCCAGCAGTCCATTCCAGGGTGGCAGCAATCAGCCCCAGCATTTT
>TRBJ2-7|.|TRBV28|.
CASTTMDRPPYEQYF
TGTGCCAGCACCACGATGGACAGACCGCCCTACGAGCAGTACTTC
>TRBJ2-3|.|TRBV2|.
CASSNRKMRSDTQYF
TGTGCCAGCAGTAACAGGAAGATGAGGAGCGATACGCAGTATTTT
>TRBJ1-3|.|TRBV4-2|.
CASSFDRSTGNTIYF
TGTGCCAGCAGCTTCGACAGGTCGACGGGAAACACCATATATTTT
>TRBJ1-4|.|TRBV6-1|.
CASTPHVWEDEKLFF
TGTGCCAGCACCCCACATGTCTGGGAGGATGAAAAACTGTTTTTT
>TRBJ2-3|.|TRBV11-1|TRBD1
CASSLGAGTGGADTQYF
TGTGCCAGCAGCTTGGGGGCCGGGACAGGGGGCGCAGATACGCAGTATTTT
>TRBJ2-3|.|TRBV27|.
CASSPWDNTDTQYF
TGTGCCAGCAGTCCGTGGGACAATACAGATACGCAGTATTTT
>TRBJ2-2|.|TRBV5-1|TRBD2
CASSWPGTSGTGELFF
TGCGCCAGCAGCTGGCCCGGGACTAGCGGGACCGGGGAGCTGTTTTTT
>TRBJ1-4|.|TRBV27|.
CASSPTSAGARAKLFF
TGTGCCAGCAGTCCGACATCGGCGGGGGCTAGGGCGAAACTGTTTTTT
>TRBJ2-7|.|TRBV30|.
CAWSVGGTIDEQYF
TGTGCCTGGAGTGTTGGGGGGACGATCGACGAGCAGTACTTC
>TRBJ1-1|.|TRBV28|TRBD1
CATHGTGRTEAFF
TGTGCTACTCATGGGACAGGGAGGACTGAAGCTTTCTTT